These 32 T cell receptor beta chains originate from one sample sequenced in a study of T cells after posttransplantation cyclophosphamide listed by TCRdb under 2016. The library was made by the immunoSEQ multiplex PCR assay. TCRdb limited this immuneACCESS table to in-frame rearrangements with V and J called. A share of clones is missing; checked studies link under half to unresolved V genes, and the rest is unexplained. The sample table shows roughly 770 clones, and over 75% are seen once. 9.2% of the sample comes from the top ten. The sequencing input was gut tissue. Receptors originate from a man in his forties or fifties.

The chain uses TRBV13 and TRBJ1-1; no clear D gene. CDR1 and CDR2 (germline): PRHDT, FYEKMQ (reference sequence). V shed 5 bases and J shed 4 bases, with 11 bases lying between them. This CDR3 region has 13 residues. The CDR3 sequence: CASSPEVGTEAFF. DNA for the CDR3: TGTGCCAGCAGCCCAGAGGTGGGCACTGAAGCTTTCTTT.

The CDR3 DNA reads as TGTGCCTGGAGTACCGGGACTAGCGGGTTCACAGATACGCAGTATTTT. This sequence encodes CAWSTGTSGFTDTQYF. J is TRBJ2-3 and V is TRBV30; 12 bases match TRBD2. The CDR3 is 16 amino acids. Germline CDR1 is GTSNPN and CDR2 is SVGIG (reference sequence). J gave up 2 bases and V 2 bases, and 5 bases lay outside the gene matches.

The chain joins TRBV4-3 to TRBJ1-1; no clear D gene. The CDR3 has 13 amino acids. Germline V gene lookup returns CDR1 LGHNA and CDR2 YSLEER. V was trimmed by 0 bases and J by 4 bases, leaving 6 bases between them. DNA for the CDR3: TGCGCCAGCAGCCAAGATCCAGGCACTGAAGCTTTCTTT. Its translation: CASSQDPGTEAFF.

The chain employs TRBV4-1 and TRBJ2-7, with a tentative D call TRBD1 (6 bases). The CDR3 has 15 residues. Germline assignment: CDR1 MGHRA and CDR2 YSYEKL. With 1 base removed from V and 2 bases from J, the gap between germline ends came to 12 bases. The CDR3 sequence: CASSQASGATYEQYF. CDR3 in DNA: TGCGCCAGCAGCCAAGCTTCAGGGGCCACCTACGAGCAGTACTTC.

The V gene is TRBV5-1, the J gene TRBJ1-2, with no clear D. V gave up 0 bases and J gave up 4 bases, with 10 bases separating them. The germline V gene encodes CDR1 SGHRS and CDR2 YFSETQ. This CDR3 has 14 residues. The CDR3 nucleotides read TGCGCCAGCAGCTTGGCGGGGATGGGCTATGGCTACACCTTC. Its translation: CASSLAGMGYGYTF.

The chain couples TRBV7-2 to TRBJ2-2, with a possible D match to TRBD2 (5 bases). Trimming stripped 4 bases from V and 6 bases from J, with 12 bases between. CDR1 SGHTA and CDR2 FQGNSA come from the germline V gene. The CDR3 length is 14 residues. CDR3 protein: CASSYDYGAGELFF. For the CDR3, the DNA is TGTGCCAGCAGCTATGACTATGGCGCCGGGGAGCTGTTTTTT.

V and J are TRBV18 and TRBJ2-5; 10 positions agree with TRBD1. Trimming removed 5 bases from V and 5 bases from J; junction bases left unmatched: 14. Per the germline V gene, CDR1 is KGHSH and CDR2 is LQKENI. This CDR3 comprises 17 residues. The DNA of the CDR3 is TGTGCCAGCTCAGCTTCAAGGACAGGGGGGGTCACCGAGACCCAGTACTTC. The encoded protein is CASSASRTGGVTETQYF.

V usage is TRBV5-4 and J usage is TRBJ2-7, with TRBD1 identical over 9 bases. The CDR3 totals 15 residues. J was trimmed by 3 bases and V by 4 bases; bases with no gene match: 8. Germline V gene lookup returns CDR1 SGHNT and CDR2 YYREEE (reference sequence). CDR3: CASSTLQGALYEQYF. For the CDR3, the DNA is TGTGCCAGCAGCACGTTACAGGGGGCTCTCTACGAGCAGTACTTC.

CDR3 protein: CASSWALTGKPYEQYF. The CDR3 DNA follows: TGCGCCAGCAGCTGGGCCCTTACAGGGAAACCCTACGAGCAGTACTTC. V usage is TRBV5-1 and J usage is TRBJ2-7; D might be TRBD1 (6 bases). V was cut by 3 bases and J by 2 bases, with 18 bases left in between. The CDR3 consists of 16 residues. CDR1 is SGHRS, CDR2 YFSETQ, per germline.

This clone showed up just once. This chain links TRBV7-9 with TRBJ1-1; a weak D match, TRBD1 (5 bases). Germline-derived CDR1 and CDR2 are SEHNR and FQNEAQ (reference sequence). The length of the CDR3 is 16 residues. V was shortened by 5 bases and J by 3 bases, with 19 bases between the two germline ends. CDR3 loop: CASSPPGGSAYTEAFF. For the CDR3, the DNA is TGTGCCAGCAGCCCGCCGGGGGGTTCGGCGTACACTGAAGCTTTCTTT.

The chain uses TRBV20-1 and TRBJ1-2; D uncertain. Looked up from germline, CDR1 is DFQATT and CDR2 is SNEGSKA (reference sequence). The CDR3 runs 11 residues. V gave up 6 bases and J gave up 5 bases, with 10 bases separating them. CDR3 region: CSAEAGYGYTF. The CDR3 DNA reads TGCAGTGCCGAGGCCGGATATGGCTACACCTTC.

The V and J genes are TRBV2 and TRBJ2-5; tentative D call: TRBD1 (6 bases). Trimming stripped 5 bases from V and 4 bases from J, with 8 bases between. Germline CDR1 reads SNHLY; CDR2 reads FYNNEI. CDR3 length: 12 residues. The CDR3 loop reads CASSLDRETQYF. The CDR3 nucleotides are TGTGCCAGCAGTCTGGACAGAGAGACCCAGTACTTC.

In its sample, this clone was seen a few times. V and J are TRBV7-3 and TRBJ2-4, with TRBD1 as a possible D gene (6 bases). The CDR3 runs to 17 residues. Germline V gene data show CDR1 as SGHTA and CDR2 as FQGTGA. V was cut by 0 bases and J by 5 bases, with 17 bases left in between. The CDR3 loop reads CASSLTPWTEGENIQYF. CDR3 coding DNA: TGTGCCAGCAGCTTAACGCCTTGGACAGAGGGTGAAAACATTCAGTACTTC. Full variable domain (rest looked up from reference TRBV7-3 and TRBJ2-4): GAGVSQTPSNKVTEKGKYVELRCDPISGHTALYWYRQSLGQGPEFLIYFQGTGAADDSGLPNDRFFAVRPEGSVSTLKIQRTERGDSAVYLCASSLTPWTEGENIQYFGAGTRLSVL.

The chain employs TRBV7-9 and TRBJ1-3, with D possibly being TRBD1 (5 bases). The CDR3 sequence is 15 residues long. Trimming shortened V by 8 bases and J by 0 bases, and 14 bases separated the two germline ends. From germline, CDR1 is SEHNR and CDR2 FQNEAQ (reference sequence). The CDR3 region is CASYSTVRSGNTIYF. CDR3 DNA sequence: TGTGCCAGCTATTCGACAGTCCGCTCTGGAAACACCATATATTTT.

V usage is TRBV19 and J usage is TRBJ1-3; possibly TRBD1 for D (5 bases). The V end was cut by 6 bases, the J end by 0 bases, with 9 bases between. The germline gives CDR1 LNHDA, CDR2 SQIVND (reference sequence). The CDR3 is 14 residues long. CDR3 nucleotide sequence: TGTGCCAGTAGCCGGGGGGACTCTGGAAACACCATATATTTT. Amino acids: CASSRGDSGNTIYF.

The V call is TRBV2, the J call TRBJ1-1, with D maybe TRBD1 (6 bases). Germline loops: CDR1 SNHLY, CDR2 FYNNEI. V was clipped by 4 bases and J by 0 bases, with 12 bases between them. The CDR3 loop spans 15 amino acids. The CDR3 coding sequence is TGTGCCAGCAGTGGCATTGGGACAATGAACACTGAAGCTTTCTTT. Encoded protein: CASSGIGTMNTEAFF.

This chain uses TRBV11-3 with TRBJ1-1; D is unresolved. The CDR3 runs 14 residues. Trimming took off 2 bases at V and 0 bases at J, with 7 bases between the two ends. From germline, CDR1 is SGHNT and CDR2 YENEEA. CDR3 amino acids: CASSLTRVNTEAFF. CDR3 in DNA: TGTGCCAGCAGCTTAACGAGGGTGAACACTGAAGCTTTCTTT.

The V and J genes are TRBV4-3 and TRBJ2-4, with 11 bases that match TRBD1. CDR1 and CDR2 (germline): LGHNA, YSLEER. The V gene end was trimmed by 2 bases and the J gene end by 7 bases; junction bases not matched to a gene: 10. The CDR3 is made up of 17 amino acids. This chain's CDR3 is CASSQTIGTGGQNIQYF. The CDR3 DNA sequence: TGCGCCAGCAGCCAAACCATTGGGACAGGGGGTCAGAACATTCAGTACTTC.

The table lists this clone with a count of one. Germline is not matched at one junction end, which may reflect a read error. Distinct nucleotide sequences in the sample also encode this CDR3. The genes are TRBV6-5 and TRBJ1-4; 8 nucleotides line up with TRBD1. Germline lookup yields CDR1 MNHEY and CDR2 SVGAGI. The length of the CDR3 is 15 residues. CDR3 residues: CASSYSRTGNEKLFF. The CDR3 bases are TGTGCTAGCAGTTACTCGAGGACAGGGAATGAAAAACTGTTTTTT.

The V call is TRBV6-5, the J call TRBJ2-7; 8 bases line up with TRBD1. CDR1 is MNHEY and CDR2 is SVGAGI in the germline V gene. There are 15 residues in the CDR3. Trimming took 5 bases from V and 3 from J; bases not matched to a gene: 9. In DNA form, the CDR3 reads TGTGCCAGCAGTAACCCCGGGACAGGACTCTACGAGCAGTACTTC. Its protein product is CASSNPGTGLYEQYF.

The chain combines TRBV6-5 with TRBJ2-1, with D perhaps matching TRBD1 (6 bases). The CDR3 consists of 14 residues. V lost 9 bases, J lost 7 bases, and 19 bases lay in between. CDR1 and CDR2 from the germline V gene are MNHEY and SVGAGI. CDR3 sequence (DNA): TGTGCCAGTACAGCAGGGGCGGAGTGGAATGAGCAGTTCTTC. Translation: CASTAGAEWNEQFF.

This clone showed up just a few times. The chain employs TRBV30 and TRBJ2-7; the match to TRBD2 covers 7 bases. This CDR3 has 13 residues. In germline, CDR1 is GTSNPN, CDR2 SVGIG (reference sequence). The ends lost 3 bases at V and 5 bases at J; junction bases unmatched: 7. The CDR3 DNA is TGTGCCTGGAGGCCGGGGGGTCCCGACGAGCAGTACTTC. Its translation: CAWRPGGPDEQYF. The full variable domain, rest sourced from reference TRBV30 and TRBJ2-7, is SQTIHQWPATLVQPVGSPLSLECTVEGTSNPNLYWYRQAAGRGLQLLFYSVGIGQISSEVPQNLSASRPQDRQFILSSKKLLLSDSGFYLCAWRPGGPDEQYFGPGTRLTVT.

CDR3 amino acids: CASSGNRESYTF. DNA for the CDR3: TGTGCCAGCAGCGGGAACAGGGAGAGCTACACCTTC. The chain has TRBV9 and TRBJ1-2, with a possible D match to TRBD1 (6 bases). The CDR3 is 12 residues long. V was clipped by 3 bases and J by 9 bases, with 12 bases between them. Germline loops: CDR1 SGDLS, CDR2 YYNGEE.

This chain links TRBV29-1 with TRBJ2-1; the D is unclear. This CDR3 comprises 11 residues. Looked up from germline, CDR1 is SQVTM and CDR2 is ANQGSEA. Trimming left V 6 bases short and J 11 bases short, with 14 bases between. CDR3: CSVDEDLKQFF. CDR3 nucleotides: TGCAGCGTAGACGAGGATCTGAAGCAGTTCTTC.

V usage is TRBV4-1 and J usage is TRBJ1-2; D is ambiguous. CDR1 is MGHRA, CDR2 YSYEKL, per germline. V was shortened by 1 base and J by 2 bases, with 8 bases between the two germline ends. CDR3 length equals 14 residues. The chain's CDR3 is CASSQGQINYGYTF. The CDR3 nucleotides read TGCGCCAGCAGCCAAGGGCAGATAAACTATGGCTACACCTTC.

V and J are TRBV11-3 and TRBJ2-7, with 9 positions matching TRBD1. The CDR3 covers 15 residues. Germline CDR1 is SGHNT and CDR2 is YENEEA. V shed 5 bases and J 3 bases; nucleotides not matched to a gene: 8. DNA of the CDR3: TGTGCCAGCAGCCCAAGGGGGACAGGGTTCTACGAGCAGTACTTC. As protein: CASSPRGTGFYEQYF.

The rearrangement links TRBV5-8 to TRBJ1-2; TRBD1 matches 8 bases. The germline V gene has CDR1 SGHTS and CDR2 YDEGEE. CDR3 length: 13 residues. V was pared by 7 bases and J by 4 bases, with 6 bases of the junction left unmatched. This chain's CDR3 is CASSGGLSYGYTF. The CDR3 region has the DNA TGTGCCAGCTCAGGGGGCCTCTCCTATGGCTACACCTTC.

The chain links TRBV6-4 to TRBJ2-1; TRBD2 matches at 7 bases. CDR1 is MRHNA, CDR2 SNTAGT, per germline. V shed 0 bases, J shed 8 bases, and the junction held 10 bases outside the gene matches. This CDR3 has 16 residues. The chain's CDR3 is CASSDSFIVGRDEQFF. The CDR3, as DNA: TGTGCCAGCAGTGACTCATTTATAGTTGGGAGGGATGAGCAGTTCTTC.

J is TRBJ1-1 and V is TRBV19, with D unresolved. This CDR3 has 14 amino acids. Trimming left V 2 bases short and J 1 base short, with 8 bases between. CDR1 LNHDA and CDR2 SQIVND come from the germline V gene (reference sequence). DNA for the CDR3: TGTGCCAGTAGTATATGGGCGGGGAACACTGAAGCTTTCTTT. It specifies CASSIWAGNTEAFF. Combining the CDR3 with reference TRBV19 and TRBJ1-1 gives the whole variable domain DGGITQSPKYLFRKEGQNVTLSCEQNLNHDAMYWYRQDPGQGLRLIYYSQIVNDFQKGDIAEGYSVSREKKESFPLTVTSAQKNPTAFYLCASSIWAGNTEAFFGQGTRLTVV.

The rearrangement uses TRBV2 and TRBJ1-6, with TRBD1 identical over 7 bases. Germline loops: CDR1 SNHLY, CDR2 FYNNEI. This CDR3 comprises 15 residues. The J segment lost 9 bases and the V segment lost 7 bases, leaving 12 bases of the junction unmatched. CDR3: CASTPGGTAGSPLHF. As DNA, the CDR3 is TGTGCCAGCACTCCGGGAGGGACAGCGGGTTCACCCCTCCACTTT. Combining the CDR3 with reference TRBV2 and TRBJ1-6 gives the whole variable domain EPEVTQTPSHQVTQMGQEVILRCVPISNHLYFYWYRQILGQKVEFLVSFYNNEISEKSEIFDDQFSVERPDGSNFTLKIRSTKLEDSAMYFCASTPGGTAGSPLHFGNGTRLTVT.

The V call is TRBV7-2, the J call TRBJ1-5; D uncertain. The CDR3 loop spans 12 amino acids. Trimming stripped 3 bases from V and 6 bases from J, with 6 bases between. Per the germline V gene, CDR1 is SGHTA and CDR2 is FQGNSA. The CDR3 is CASSFGGQPQHF. For the CDR3, the DNA is TGTGCCAGCAGCTTTGGAGGTCAGCCCCAGCATTTT.

This chain connects TRBV29-1 to TRBJ2-3; TRBD2 matches at 13 bases. CDR1 and CDR2 from the germline V gene are SQVTM and ANQGSEA. This CDR3 region has 14 residues. The junction had 4 bases not matched to a gene; V was cut back by 7 bases and J by 3 bases. DNA of the CDR3: TGCAGCGGGGGACTAGCGGGGACAACAGATACGCAGTATTTT. This translates into CSGGLAGTTDTQYF.